The present T cell receptor (beta chain) was sequenced within a study of T-cell reconstitution after alpha-beta-depleted transplantation in children. Unique molecular identifiers were incorporated during preparation of the TCRbeta library. TCRdb re-called the PCR reads through MiXCR, storing one row per CDR3 protein. The table lists about 300,000 distinct CDR3 sequences, around 10% of them singletons. The study's findings and limits: Newly generated T cells supplied most T-cell counts and diversity one year post-transplant. It was reported that alpha-beta T cells came from several hundred expanded graft clones (about two months after transplant).

This clonotype has ten or more counts. What it binds is not known. Deletions cut 5 bases from V and 2 bases from J, with 6 bases between. CDR3 size: 11 residues. Germline CDR1 reads DFQATT; CDR2 reads SNEGSKA (reference sequence). The chain employs TRBV20-1 and TRBJ1-1; a weak D match, TRBD1 (5 bases). The sample in question was PBMCs, obtained before TCRalphabeta/CD19-depleted stem cell transplant. The sequence was collected from a boy less than two years old with acute myeloid leukemia, due to receive a stem cell transplant. Here the CDR3 DNA reads TGCAGTGCTGGACAAAACACTGAAGCTTTCTTT. Translating gives CSAGQNTEAFF.